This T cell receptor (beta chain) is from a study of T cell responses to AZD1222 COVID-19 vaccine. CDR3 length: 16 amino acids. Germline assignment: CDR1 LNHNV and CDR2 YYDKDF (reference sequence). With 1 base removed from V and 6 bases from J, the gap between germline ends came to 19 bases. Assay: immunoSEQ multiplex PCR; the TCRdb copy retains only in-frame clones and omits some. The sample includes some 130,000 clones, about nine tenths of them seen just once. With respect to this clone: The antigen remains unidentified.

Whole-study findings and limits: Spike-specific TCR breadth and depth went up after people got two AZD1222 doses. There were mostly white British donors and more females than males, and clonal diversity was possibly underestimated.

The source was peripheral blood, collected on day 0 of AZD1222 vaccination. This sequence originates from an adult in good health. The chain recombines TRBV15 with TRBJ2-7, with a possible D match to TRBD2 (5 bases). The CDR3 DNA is TGTGCCACCAGCAGAGGTCTGGACCGAGGGTCGTTCGAGCAGTACTTC. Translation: CATSRGLDRGSFEQYF.